Listed below are T cell receptor beta chains from one sample, sequenced in a study of cytomegalovirus exposure and HLA in healthy donors. Only in-frame clones appear in the TCRdb table, and some are missing; sequencing was by immunoSEQ multiplex PCR. Altogether about 210,000 clones are present, roughly four fifths being singletons, with the ten largest covering around 9.6%. The sequencing sample was made of PBMCs. These receptors all come from a woman aged 45-60 years in good health and CMV-seropositive. The CDR3 runs from the conserved cysteine through the conserved F or W. A D gene is named only where the DNA matches it firmly. Not all rows give a size; the values are once, few, many and, for expanded clones, a class.

clone size: NA; J gene: TRBJ2-3; D gene: NA; CDR3 length: 15; V gene: TRBV5-5; CDR3 DNA: TGTGCCAGCAGCTTGAGAGCTACTAGCACAGATACGCAGTATTTT; CDR3 protein: CASSLRATSTDTQYF
clone size: once; J gene: TRBJ2-1; D gene: TRBD1; CDR3 length: 16; V gene: TRBV29-1; CDR3 DNA: TGCAGCGTTGATGAGGGGGCCCGGACAGGGGTGAATGAGCAGTTCTTC; CDR3 protein: CSVDEGARTGVNEQFF
clone size: NA; J gene: TRBJ1-2; D gene: TRBD1; CDR3 length: 13; V gene: TRBV2; CDR3 DNA: TGTGCCAGCACCCCTGACAGGGGGCATGGCTACACCTTC; CDR3 protein: CASTPDRGHGYTF
clone size: NA; J gene: TRBJ1-3; D gene: NA; CDR3 length: 14; V gene: TRBV5-1; CDR3 DNA: TGCGCCAGCAGCTCCGTTAGCTCTGGAAACACCATATATTTT; CDR3 protein: CASSSVSSGNTIYF
clone size: NA; J gene: TRBJ2-1; D gene: TRBD2; CDR3 length: 15; V gene: TRBV19; CDR3 DNA: TGTGCCAGTAGCACCGGGACTAACCTCTACAATGAGCAGTTCTTC; CDR3 protein: CASSTGTNLYNEQFF
clone size: NA; J gene: TRBJ2-1; D gene: TRBD2; CDR3 length: 16; V gene: TRBV5-4; CDR3 DNA: TGTGCCAGCAGCTACCTAGCGGGGGGTCCGTACAATGAGCAGTTCTTC; CDR3 protein: CASSYLAGGPYNEQFF
clone size: once; J gene: TRBJ1-1; D gene: NA; CDR3 length: 15; V gene: TRBV14; CDR3 DNA: TGTGCCAGCAGCGCGTTGGACAACCAGAACACTGAAGCTTTCTTT; CDR3 protein: CASSALDNQNTEAFF
clone size: NA; J gene: TRBJ2-2; D gene: NA; CDR3 length: 15; V gene: TRBV7-2; CDR3 DNA: TGTGCCAGCAGCTTAGCGTCTCTCTCCACCGGGGAGCTGTTTTTT; CDR3 protein: CASSLASLSTGELFF
clone size: once; J gene: TRBJ1-1; D gene: NA; CDR3 length: 14; V gene: TRBV5-1; CDR3 DNA: TGCGCCAGCAGCTTGGACAGCATGAACACTGAAGCTTTCTTT; CDR3 protein: CASSLDSMNTEAFF
clone size: NA; J gene: TRBJ1-5; D gene: NA; CDR3 length: 17; V gene: TRBV18; CDR3 DNA: TGTGCCAGCTCACCAAGGTGGTTAGAGGGTAGCAATCAGCCCCAGCATTTT; CDR3 protein: CASSPRWLEGSNQPQHF
clone size: NA; J gene: TRBJ1-4; D gene: TRBD1; CDR3 length: 17; V gene: TRBV4-2; CDR3 DNA: TGTGCCAGCAGCCAAGACCAACTCGGGACAGGGGCTGAAAAACTGTTTTTT; CDR3 protein: CASSQDQLGTGAEKLFF
clone size: once; J gene: TRBJ1-4; D gene: NA; CDR3 length: 12; V gene: TRBV28; CDR3 DNA: TGTGCCAGCAGTTTACTCGATGAAAAACTGTTTTTT; CDR3 protein: CASSLLDEKLFF
clone size: NA; J gene: TRBJ1-5; D gene: NA; CDR3 length: 23; V gene: TRBV5-3; CDR3 DNA: TGTGCCAGAAGCTTGGCCGTGGGACACGTACCACTCCCTCTAAAAGGGGGCAATCAGCCCCAGCATTTT; CDR3 protein: CARSLAVGHVPLPLKGGNQPQHF
clone size: NA; J gene: TRBJ1-5; D gene: NA; CDR3 length: 14; V gene: TRBV27; CDR3 DNA: TGTGCCAGCAGTTTATCCCTTCCGAATCAGCCCCAGCATTTT; CDR3 protein: CASSLSLPNQPQHF
clone size: NA; J gene: TRBJ2-5; D gene: TRBD2; CDR3 length: 14; V gene: TRBV9; CDR3 DNA: TGTGCCAGCAGCCTGGGACTAGCACGGGAGACCCAGTACTTC; CDR3 protein: CASSLGLARETQYF
clone size: NA; J gene: TRBJ2-7; D gene: TRBD2; CDR3 length: 14; V gene: TRBV6-5; CDR3 DNA: TGTGCCAGCAGCCTAGCGGGGCTACTTTACGAGCAGTACTTC; CDR3 protein: CASSLAGLLYEQYF
clone size: NA; J gene: TRBJ1-1; D gene: NA; CDR3 length: 14; V gene: TRBV6-4; CDR3 DNA: TGTGCCAGCAGAATCTCCAGGGGGAACACTGAAGCTTTCTTT; CDR3 protein: CASRISRGNTEAFF
clone size: NA; J gene: TRBJ2-7; D gene: TRBD1; CDR3 length: 14; V gene: TRBV7-4; CDR3 DNA: TGTGCCAGCAGCTGGACAGGGAATATCTACGAGCAGTACTTC; CDR3 protein: CASSWTGNIYEQYF
clone size: NA; J gene: TRBJ1-2; D gene: NA; CDR3 length: 13; V gene: TRBV7-8; CDR3 DNA: TGTGCCAGCAGATACCAAGGCGGTGGGGGCTACACCTTC; CDR3 protein: CASRYQGGGGYTF
clone size: NA; J gene: TRBJ2-7; D gene: TRBD1; CDR3 length: 14; V gene: TRBV5-1; CDR3 DNA: TGCGCCAGCAGCTTTGGGACAGGAACCAACGAGCAGTACTTC; CDR3 protein: CASSFGTGTNEQYF
clone size: NA; J gene: TRBJ1-2; D gene: NA; CDR3 length: 13; V gene: TRBV27; CDR3 DNA: TGTGCCAGCAGTTTAACCCCGGGAGGTGGCTACACCTTC; CDR3 protein: CASSLTPGGGYTF
clone size: NA; J gene: TRBJ2-7; D gene: NA; CDR3 length: 11; V gene: TRBV20-1; CDR3 DNA: TGCAGTGCCCCAGGCCACCGCGAGCAGTACTTC; CDR3 protein: CSAPGHREQYF
clone size: NA; J gene: TRBJ2-1; D gene: NA; CDR3 length: 13; V gene: TRBV14; CDR3 DNA: TGTGCCAGCAGCCAACTTCACGGGAATGAGCAGTTCTTC; CDR3 protein: CASSQLHGNEQFF
clone size: once; J gene: TRBJ1-2; D gene: NA; CDR3 length: 14; V gene: TRBV19; CDR3 DNA: TGTGCCAGTAGTGCAGGTCGGGGGTTCGATGGCTACACCTTC; CDR3 protein: CASSAGRGFDGYTF
clone size: NA; J gene: TRBJ2-5; D gene: TRBD1; CDR3 length: 16; V gene: TRBV7-6; CDR3 DNA: TGTGCCAGCAGCTTAGCGGGGGGACAGGGTTCGGAGACCCAGTACTTC; CDR3 protein: CASSLAGGQGSETQYF
clone size: NA; J gene: TRBJ1-1; D gene: TRBD1; CDR3 length: 15; V gene: TRBV5-1; CDR3 DNA: TGCGCCAGCAGCAGGGACAGCGCGGCGAACACTGAAGCTTTCTTT; CDR3 protein: CASSRDSAANTEAFF
clone size: NA; J gene: TRBJ1-2; D gene: TRBD1; CDR3 length: 13; V gene: TRBV30; CDR3 DNA: TGTGCCTGGAACCTGGACAGGGGGTCTGGCTACACCTTC; CDR3 protein: CAWNLDRGSGYTF
clone size: NA; J gene: TRBJ2-5; D gene: TRBD1; CDR3 length: 14; V gene: TRBV7-9; CDR3 DNA: TGTGCCAGCAGCTTGACAGGGGGCCAAGAGACCCAGTACTTC; CDR3 protein: CASSLTGGQETQYF
clone size: NA; J gene: TRBJ1-4; D gene: TRBD1; CDR3 length: 15; V gene: TRBV7-9; CDR3 DNA: TGTGCCAGCAGCTTAGCGGGACAGTATAATGAAAAACTGTTTTTT; CDR3 protein: CASSLAGQYNEKLFF
clone size: few; J gene: TRBJ2-5; D gene: TRBD1; CDR3 length: 15; V gene: TRBV18; CDR3 DNA: TGTGCCAGCTCCCCCCGGGACAGGGGCCAAGAGACCCAGTACTTC; CDR3 protein: CASSPRDRGQETQYF
clone size: NA; J gene: TRBJ2-7; D gene: TRBD1; CDR3 length: 14; V gene: TRBV9; CDR3 DNA: TGTGCCAGCAGCGCCCAGGGGGCAGGCTACGAGCAGTACTTC; CDR3 protein: CASSAQGAGYEQYF
clone size: NA; J gene: TRBJ2-2; D gene: NA; CDR3 length: 15; V gene: TRBV6-1; CDR3 DNA: TGTGCCAGCAGATTAGGGGTAATTGACACCGGGGAGCTGTTTTTT; CDR3 protein: CASRLGVIDTGELFF
clone size: many; J gene: TRBJ1-5; D gene: NA; CDR3 length: 15; V gene: TRBV6-1; CDR3 DNA: TGTGCCAGCAGTGAACCGGGGATAAGCAATCAGCCCCAGCATTTT; CDR3 protein: CASSEPGISNQPQHF
clone size: few; J gene: TRBJ2-7; D gene: TRBD2; CDR3 length: 15; V gene: TRBV4-1; CDR3 DNA: TGCGCCAGCAGCCAAGGCCGGGACTACTTCTACGAGCAGTACTTC; CDR3 protein: CASSQGRDYFYEQYF
clone size: NA; J gene: TRBJ1-1; D gene: NA; CDR3 length: 13; V gene: TRBV19; CDR3 DNA: TGTGCCAGTAAGGAGACAGCGAACACTGAAGCTTTCTTT; CDR3 protein: CASKETANTEAFF
clone size: NA; J gene: TRBJ2-2; D gene: NA; CDR3 length: 13; V gene: TRBV5-1; CDR3 DNA: TGCGCCAGCGGACAGCTGAACACCGGGGAGCTGTTTTTT; CDR3 protein: CASGQLNTGELFF
clone size: once; J gene: TRBJ2-7; D gene: NA; CDR3 length: 11; V gene: TRBV2; CDR3 DNA: TGTGCCAGCAGTGACACCTACGAGCAGTACTTC; CDR3 protein: CASSDTYEQYF
clone size: NA; J gene: TRBJ2-4; D gene: NA; CDR3 length: 14; V gene: TRBV7-2; CDR3 DNA: TGTGCCAGCAGCTTGGGACTAGCCAAAAACATTCAGTACTTC; CDR3 protein: CASSLGLAKNIQYF
clone size: NA; J gene: TRBJ2-7; D gene: TRBD1; CDR3 length: 12; V gene: TRBV7-2; CDR3 DNA: TGTGCCAGCAGCTCCCAGGGGGTTGAGCAGTACTTC; CDR3 protein: CASSSQGVEQYF
clone size: NA; J gene: TRBJ1-1; D gene: TRBD1; CDR3 length: 14; V gene: TRBV5-1; CDR3 DNA: TGCGCCAGCAGCCGCCAGGGGGCGGACACTGAAGCTTTCTTT; CDR3 protein: CASSRQGADTEAFF
clone size: NA; J gene: TRBJ2-7; D gene: NA; CDR3 length: 15; V gene: TRBV11-2; CDR3 DNA: TGTGCCAGCACCGTGGACTGGAGCAGCTCCTACGAGCAGTACTTC; CDR3 protein: CASTVDWSSSYEQYF
clone size: NA; J gene: TRBJ1-2; D gene: NA; CDR3 length: 11; V gene: TRBV20-1; CDR3 DNA: TGCAGTGCTCGGGGGAGCCCGGGCTACACCTTC; CDR3 protein: CSARGSPGYTF
clone size: NA; J gene: TRBJ1-5; D gene: NA; CDR3 length: 15; V gene: TRBV7-2; CDR3 DNA: TGTGCCAGCAGCTTAGTTAGTAGTCGCAATCAGCCCCAGCATTTT; CDR3 protein: CASSLVSSRNQPQHF
clone size: NA; J gene: TRBJ1-3; D gene: TRBD1; CDR3 length: 14; V gene: TRBV11-1; CDR3 DNA: TGTGCCAGCAGCCTGACAGGGGATTCCGAGACCATATATTTT; CDR3 protein: CASSLTGDSETIYF
clone size: NA; J gene: TRBJ2-7; D gene: NA; CDR3 length: 14; V gene: TRBV7-9; CDR3 DNA: TGTGCCAGCAGCCGCATGGCCGGGTCCTACGAGCAGTACTTC; CDR3 protein: CASSRMAGSYEQYF
clone size: once; J gene: TRBJ2-1; D gene: TRBD1; CDR3 length: 13; V gene: TRBV7-3; CDR3 DNA: TGTGCCAGCAGCTTGCGACAGGGGAATGAGCAGTTCTTC; CDR3 protein: CASSLRQGNEQFF
clone size: NA; J gene: TRBJ2-3; D gene: TRBD2; CDR3 length: 16; V gene: TRBV7-3; CDR3 DNA: TGTGCCAGCAGCTTAGGGCCGGGAGGTACCGCTGATACGCAGTATTTT; CDR3 protein: CASSLGPGGTADTQYF
clone size: NA; J gene: TRBJ1-1; D gene: NA; CDR3 length: 21; V gene: TRBV30; CDR3 DNA: TGTGCCTGGAGTGGCGATTCGGGTTTGTGGGGGGGCCAGTTTATGAACACTGAAGCTTTCTTT; CDR3 protein: CAWSGDSGLWGGQFMNTEAFF
clone size: NA; J gene: TRBJ1-3; D gene: NA; CDR3 length: 10; V gene: TRBV6-1; CDR3 DNA: TGTGCCAGCAGGGGGGGGACCATATATTTT; CDR3 protein: CASRGGTIYF
clone size: NA; J gene: TRBJ2-7; D gene: TRBD1; CDR3 length: 14; V gene: TRBV11-1; CDR3 DNA: TGTGCCAGCAGCTCCCGGGACAGGGGCTACGAGCAGTACTTC; CDR3 protein: CASSSRDRGYEQYF
clone size: NA; J gene: TRBJ2-1; D gene: TRBD1; CDR3 length: 15; V gene: TRBV19; CDR3 DNA: TGTGCCAGTAGTATAGGGACAGGGGGCTACGATGAGCAGTTCTTC; CDR3 protein: CASSIGTGGYDEQFF
clone size: few; J gene: TRBJ1-1; D gene: NA; CDR3 length: 14; V gene: TRBV14; CDR3 DNA: TGTGCCAGCAGCCAAGTGTACAGGGTAACTGAAGCTTTCTTT; CDR3 protein: CASSQVYRVTEAFF
clone size: NA; J gene: TRBJ1-5; D gene: NA; CDR3 length: 13; V gene: TRBV18; CDR3 DNA: TGTGCCAGCTCACCACAGGGGAATCAGCCCCAGCATTTT; CDR3 protein: CASSPQGNQPQHF
clone size: NA; J gene: TRBJ1-1; D gene: TRBD1; CDR3 length: 13; V gene: TRBV10-3; CDR3 DNA: TGTGCCATCATGAGGACAGGGGAGGTTGAAGCTTTCTTT; CDR3 protein: CAIMRTGEVEAFF
clone size: once; J gene: TRBJ1-6; D gene: NA; CDR3 length: 15; V gene: TRBV9; CDR3 DNA: TGTGCCAGCAGCGTAGCGTCGGCGGGGACGTCACCCCTCCACTTT; CDR3 protein: CASSVASAGTSPLHF
clone size: NA; J gene: TRBJ1-2; D gene: NA; CDR3 length: 13; V gene: TRBV10-3; CDR3 DNA: TGTGCCATCAGTGGGGAGGGGAACTATGGCTACACCTTC; CDR3 protein: CAISGEGNYGYTF
clone size: NA; J gene: TRBJ2-5; D gene: NA; CDR3 length: 11; V gene: TRBV6-1; CDR3 DNA: TGTGCCAGCAGGGGGAGGGAGACCCAGTACTTC; CDR3 protein: CASRGRETQYF